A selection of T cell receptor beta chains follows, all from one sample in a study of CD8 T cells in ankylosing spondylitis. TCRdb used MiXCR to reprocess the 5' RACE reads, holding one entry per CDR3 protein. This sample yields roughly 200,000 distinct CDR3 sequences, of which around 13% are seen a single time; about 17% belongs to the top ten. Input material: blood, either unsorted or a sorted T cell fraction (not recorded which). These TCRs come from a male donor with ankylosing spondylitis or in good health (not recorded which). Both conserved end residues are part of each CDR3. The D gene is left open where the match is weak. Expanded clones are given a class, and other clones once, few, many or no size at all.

TGTGCCAGCAGCCCCATTACGTCCCAGCCCTACGAGCAGTACTTC	CASSPITSQPYEQYF	TRBV7-9	TRBJ2-7	-	-
TGCAGTGCTAGAGCCGGGACTAGCGGGAGGGGTTCGCGCACAGATACGCAGTATTTT	CSARAGTSGRGSRTDTQYF	TRBV20-1	TRBJ2-3	TRBD2	few
TGTGCCAGCAGCCCTGGGACTAGCGGGACTCACGAGCAGTACTTC	CASSPGTSGTHEQYF	TRBV7-9	TRBJ2-7	TRBD2	few
TGTGCCAGCAGCACTTTCCTAGCGGGGGAGGAAGATACGCAGTATTTT	CASSTFLAGEEDTQYF	TRBV7-9	TRBJ2-3	TRBD2	-
TGTGCCAGCAGTCAATTCCAGCGGGGGATCGCAGATACGCAGTATTTT	CASSQFQRGIADTQYF	TRBV27	TRBJ2-3	TRBD2	-
TGCGCCAGCAGCCAAGATAGATACGAGCAGTACTTC	CASSQDRYEQYF	TRBV4-1	TRBJ2-7	-	many
TGTGCCAGCAGCTGGAGCGGGGGGGCGGAAGATACGCAGTATTTT	CASSWSGGAEDTQYF	TRBV5-4	TRBJ2-3	TRBD2	-
TGTGCCAGCAGTTTTAAGGCGGCGAACACTGAAGCTTTCTTT	CASSFKAANTEAFF	TRBV27	TRBJ1-1	-	few
TGTGCCAGCTTGGGCGGGACCGGGGAGCTGTTTTTT	CASLGGTGELFF	TRBV12-3/TRBV12-4	TRBJ2-2	-	few
TGTGCCAGCAGCCCCCGGACAGGGTGGTACGAGCAGTACTTC	CASSPRTGWYEQYF	TRBV11-2	TRBJ2-7	TRBD1	-
TGTGCCAGCAGTGAAGAGGCCACACTTCTGTTTTTT	CASSEEATLLFF	TRBV2	TRBJ1-4	-	few
TGCGCCAGCAGCCCACCTCCGAGCGGTTTTAAAGCCGAGCAGTACTTC	CASSPPPSGFKAEQYF	TRBV5-1	TRBJ2-7	-	-
TGTGCCAGCAGCCAAGATCTTTTCGTAAGCTCCTACAATGAGCAGTTCTTC	CASSQDLFVSSYNEQFF	TRBV14	TRBJ2-1	-	-
TGTGCCAGCAGTTACGGAAATCGGGAGACCGGGGAGCTGTTTTTT	CASSYGNRETGELFF	TRBV6-5	TRBJ2-2	-	-
TGTGCCAGCAGCGCGGGAATTGGAGTGGTTGAAAAACTGTTTTTT	CASSAGIGVVEKLFF	TRBV11-2	TRBJ1-4	-	-
TGTGCCAGCAGTTTAGCCCTAGGAGAGCAGTACTTC	CASSLALGEQYF	TRBV12-3/TRBV12-4	TRBJ2-7	-	few
TGTGCCAGCACCTCCATGGGTACAGATACGCAGTATTTT	CASTSMGTDTQYF	TRBV16	TRBJ2-3	-	many
TGTGCCTCTTGGACAGAAAACACAGATACGCAGTATTTT	CASWTENTDTQYF	TRBV6-6	TRBJ2-3	-	few
TGTGCCAGCAGCCAACGAGAGGGACTAGCGGGAGCGGATGAGCAGTTCTTC	CASSQREGLAGADEQFF	TRBV7-9	TRBJ2-1	TRBD2	-
TGTGCCAGTAGTAGCGGGGGGGCCACTGAGCAGTTCTTC	CASSSGGATEQFF	TRBV6-2/TRBV6-3	TRBJ2-1	TRBD2	-
TGTGCCAGCAGCCCTGGGACATCAAACTATGGCTACACCTTC	CASSPGTSNYGYTF	TRBV3-1	TRBJ1-2	-	-
TGTGCCAGCAGTTTATCCGGGACTAGCGGCAACACAGATACGCAGTATTTT	CASSLSGTSGNTDTQYF	TRBV27	TRBJ2-3	TRBD2	-
TGTGCCAGCAGCTTAGGGGGGGCGGCGAACACTGAAGCTTTCTTT	CASSLGGAANTEAFF	TRBV13	TRBJ1-1	-	-
TGTGCCAGCAGTGCGGGACTAGCGGGAGACCGGTACTTC	CASSAGLAGDRYF	TRBV6-1	TRBJ2-7	TRBD2	-
TGTGCCAGCAGCCTTACAGGGGGTTTGGCCTACGAGCAGTACTTC	CASSLTGGLAYEQYF	TRBV11-2	TRBJ2-7	TRBD1	-
TGTGCCAGCAGCTTACTAGGGGGACAGCAAGAGACCCAGTACTTC	CASSLLGGQQETQYF	TRBV7-2	TRBJ2-5	TRBD1	few
TGTGCCAGCAGCACCGGGGTGGCCCAGCATTTT	CASSTGVAQHF	TRBV12-3/TRBV12-4	TRBJ1-5	-	-
TGCAGCGTGCTAGGGAGGGTTTCCTACGAGCAGTACTTC	CSVLGRVSYEQYF	TRBV29-1	TRBJ2-7	TRBD2	few
TGTGCCAGCAGCCCCAATGAGGGGAGCTCCTACAATGAGCAGTTCTTC	CASSPNEGSSYNEQFF	TRBV7-9	TRBJ2-1	-	-
TGCGCCAGCAGCTTCTCCGGAGGGGCCGACACTGAAGCTTTCTTT	CASSFSGGADTEAFF	TRBV5-1	TRBJ1-1	-	-
TGCAGTGCTCTACAGGGGGCGGGTGGCTACACCTTC	CSALQGAGGYTF	TRBV20-1	TRBJ1-2	TRBD1	many
TGCGCCAGCAGCCTCTCCTTGGGACAGTTGAACACTGAAGCTTTCTTT	CASSLSLGQLNTEAFF	TRBV4-1	TRBJ1-1	TRBD1	few
TGTGCCAGCAGCCAAGATCCGTCTAGCGGGGGGGCAGATACGCAGTATTTT	CASSQDPSSGGADTQYF	TRBV4-2	TRBJ2-3	TRBD2	many
TGTGCCTGGAGTGATCCCTCCAGCGGGAGAGCCAATGAGCAGTTCTTC	CAWSDPSSGRANEQFF	TRBV30	TRBJ2-1	TRBD2	few
TGTGCCAGCAGCCCTGGGACTAGCGCTACCTGGGGGGCTAACACCGGGGAGCTGTTTTTT	CASSPGTSATWGANTGELFF	TRBV11-1	TRBJ2-2	TRBD2	few
TGCGCCCAACGTGGAGCCATGCTCGGAGAGACCCAGTACTTC	CAQRGAMLGETQYF	TRBV10-1	TRBJ2-5	-	few
TGTGCCAGCACCCCGTTATGGGACAGGAACACTGAAGCTTTCTTT	CASTPLWDRNTEAFF	TRBV25-1	TRBJ1-1	TRBD1	-
TGTGCCAGCAGCCCCTACTCCTCGGGACTACCTTACGAGCAGTACTTC	CASSPYSSGLPYEQYF	TRBV7-7	TRBJ2-7	TRBD2	-
TGTGCCAGCAGCCCAAAATCCAGCCTAGCGGGAGAATCGAACACCGGGGAGCTGTTTTTT	CASSPKSSLAGESNTGELFF	TRBV11-1	TRBJ2-2	TRBD2	-
TGTGCCAGCAGGGACAGGGGCGAAGCCAATGAGCAGTTCTTC	CASRDRGEANEQFF	TRBV2	TRBJ2-1	TRBD1	many
TGTGCCATCAAAGAGACAGGGGGGCATGATGACGGCTACACCTTC	CAIKETGGHDDGYTF	TRBV10-3	TRBJ1-2	TRBD1	-
TGTGCCAGCAGTGACTCGGCGGGAGAACGGGCAGATACGCAGTATTTT	CASSDSAGERADTQYF	TRBV6-4	TRBJ2-3	TRBD2	many
TGTGCCAGCTCACCGGGGCACCCCTACCCTGAAGCTTTCTTT	CASSPGHPYPEAFF	TRBV18	TRBJ1-1	-	-
TGCGCCAGCAGCCAAGATGGGAGGACAGGGGTAGATACGCAGTATTTT	CASSQDGRTGVDTQYF	TRBV4-1	TRBJ2-3	TRBD1	many
TGCAGCGTTCTCACAGGGAGAGGGCAAGAGACCCAGTACTTC	CSVLTGRGQETQYF	TRBV29-1	TRBJ2-5	-	-
TGCAGTGCACCGACAGGGGATGGCGAGCAGTACTTC	CSAPTGDGEQYF	TRBV20-1	TRBJ2-7	TRBD1	-